These 26 T cell receptor beta chains share one sample of origin, sequenced in a study of blood T cell repertoires in COVID-19. Here immunoSEQ multiplex PCR was the method, and the copy in TCRdb shows in-frame clones only, minus some. The table includes roughly 190,000 clones, under 80% detected once. Sequences were obtained from PBMCs or T cells enriched from blood (not recorded which). Receptor source: a woman in her forties or fifties with acute COVID-19.

In regard to this clone: The sample carries other DNA sequences with the same CDR3. This chain uses TRBV3-1 (or the pseudogene TRBV3-2) with TRBJ1-1; weak D call: TRBD1 (6 bases). V gave up 3 bases and J gave up 6 bases, with 14 bases separating them. Germline values: CDR1 LGHDT, CDR2 YNNKEL (reference sequence). The CDR3 sequence is 14 residues long. CDR3 coding DNA: TGTGCCAGCAGCCAGGCCAGGGGTCGGGCTGAAGCTTTCTTT. Translating it yields CASSQARGRAEAFF.

This chain joins TRBV15 and TRBJ1-4, with no clear D. Trimming took 5 bases from V and 5 from J, leaving 9 bases between them. This CDR3 contains 13 residues. Germline V CDR1 and CDR2: LNHNV, YYDKDF (reference sequence). CDR3 loop: CATSELRNEKLFF. The CDR3 DNA sequence: TGTGCCACCAGCGAGCTCCGAAATGAAAAACTGTTTTTT.

This clone was seen just once. The V and J genes are TRBV7-3 and TRBJ1-1, with 7 positions matching TRBD1. V was clipped by 7 bases and J by 6 bases; unmatched bases: 17. The CDR3 is 16 amino acids. In germline, CDR1 is SGHTA, CDR2 FQGTGA. CDR3 in amino acids: CASTSGATGRNAEAFF. CDR3 nucleotides: TGTGCCAGCACCTCGGGGGCGACAGGGCGTAACGCTGAAGCTTTCTTT.

The chain is built from TRBV28 and TRBJ1-2; D may be TRBD1 (5 bases). Germline V lookup: CDR1 MDHEN, CDR2 SYDVKM. The ends were cut back, 3 bases at V and 5 bases at J, with 7 bases in the middle. There are 12 residues in the CDR3. The CDR3: CASSFDRYGYTF. CDR3 bases: TGTGCCAGCAGTTTCGACAGATATGGCTACACCTTC.

The chain has TRBV28 and TRBJ1-1; 7 nucleotides line up with TRBD1. The V gene's germline CDR1 is MDHEN and CDR2 SYDVKM. V trimming: 5 bases; J trimming: 11 bases; junction bases outside the gene matches: 14. The length of the CDR3 is 14 residues. CDR3 region: CASSEGGNREVAFF. In DNA form, the CDR3 reads TGTGCCAGCAGTGAAGGGGGCAATAGGGAGGTGGCTTTCTTT.

This chain connects TRBV7-9 to TRBJ2-6; TRBD2 matches at 12 bases. CDR1 is SEHNR, CDR2 FQNEAQ, per germline (reference sequence). J was trimmed by 0 bases and V by 5 bases; bases with no gene match: 8. The CDR3 runs 19 residues. As DNA, the CDR3 is TGTGCCAGCAGCCGCATTACTAGCGGGGGGCTCTCTGGGGCCAACGTCCTGACTTTC. Translating it yields CASSRITSGGLSGANVLTF.

The V and J genes are TRBV3-1 (or the pseudogene TRBV3-2) and TRBJ1-1; D is possibly TRBD1 (5 bases). The CDR3 sequence is 13 residues long. CDR1 and CDR2 from the germline V gene are LGHDT and YNNKEL (reference sequence). V was shortened by 4 bases and J by 3 bases, with 9 bases between the two germline ends. CDR3 amino acids: CASSPAGDTEAFF. The DNA for the CDR3 is TGTGCCAGCAGCCCTGCGGGGGACACTGAAGCTTTCTTT.

A few counts support this clone. The rearrangement uses TRBV29-1 and TRBJ2-1, with D possibly TRBD2 on 5 matching bases. The germline V gene encodes CDR1 SQVTM and CDR2 ANQGSEA. The CDR3 is made up of 13 amino acids. Deletions cut 0 bases from V and 6 bases from J, with 9 bases between. CDR3 region: CSVEEGVGNEQFF. The CDR3 nucleotides are TGCAGCGTTGAAGAGGGAGTGGGCAATGAGCAGTTCTTC.

This clone was counted between two and nine times. The chain uses TRBV11-2 and TRBJ1-2; no firm D call. The CDR3 extends over 15 amino acids. Germline values: CDR1 SGHAT, CDR2 FQNNGV. Trimming took 1 base from V and 2 from J, leaving 11 bases between them. CDR3 in DNA: TGTGCCAGCAGCTTAGTGCTCTCAGGAAACTATGGCTACACCTTC. Residues: CASSLVLSGNYGYTF.

The chain recombines TRBV7-3 with TRBJ2-5; 10 bases are a match to TRBD1. V was clipped by 5 bases and J by 4 bases; unmatched bases: 7. Germline CDR1 and CDR2: SGHTA and FQGTGA. This CDR3 is built from 15 residues. The CDR3 loop is CASSLGQGIRETQYF. The CDR3 DNA reads as TGTGCCAGCAGCCTGGGACAGGGGATCCGAGAGACCCAGTACTTC.

This chain links TRBV29-1 with TRBJ2-2; 8 bases agree with TRBD1. The V gene end was trimmed by 7 bases and the J gene end by 7 bases; junction bases not matched to a gene: 5. From germline, CDR1 is SQVTM and CDR2 ANQGSEA. The CDR3 consists of 12 residues. CDR3 in DNA: TGCAGCGCGCAGGGGGCGGGCGGGGAGCTGTTTTTT. It codes for CSAQGAGGELFF.

The chain employs TRBV5-6 and TRBJ1-1; 7 bases match TRBD1. Germline trimming cut 4 bases from V and 6 bases from J; bases unmatched to any gene: 6. Germline V gives CDR1 SGHDT, CDR2 YYEEEE. This CDR3 has 13 amino acids. CDR3 in DNA: TGTGCCAGCAGCGTGACAGGGTCTTCTGAAGCTTTCTTT. Protein: CASSVTGSSEAFF.

The chain joins TRBV5-1 to TRBJ1-6, with D uncertain. Germline CDR1 SGHRS, CDR2 YFSETQ. There are 13 residues in the CDR3. The V gene lost 1 base and the J gene lost 9 bases, with 8 bases spanning the gap. CDR3 residues: CASSLIVRSPLHF. The DNA of the CDR3 is TGCGCCAGCAGCTTGATCGTCCGTTCACCCCTCCACTTT.

V gene TRBV6-5 combines with J gene TRBJ1-5; D unclear. From germline, CDR1 is MNHEY and CDR2 SVGAGI. Trimming took 5 bases from V and 4 from J, leaving 9 bases between them. The CDR3 length is 13 residues. The CDR3 DNA sequence: TGTGCCAGCAGTAACCAAGAGAATCAGCCCCAGCATTTT. Protein product: CASSNQENQPQHF.

V is TRBV10-3 and J is TRBJ1-1; 8 bases line up with TRBD1. V lost 6 bases and J lost 5; bases outside the gene matches: 5. This CDR3 is 13 amino acids long. CDR1 is ENHRY and CDR2 is SYGVKD in the germline V gene. CDR3 coding DNA: TGTGCCATCAGAGCACAGGGGGGGACTGAAGCTTTCTTT. Translated, it gives CAIRAQGGTEAFF.

This clone was seen a single time. J is TRBJ2-6 and V is TRBV24-1, with TRBD1 matching over 10 bases. The CDR3 runs 19 residues. The germline gives CDR1 KGHDR, CDR2 SFDVKD. The V and J ends lost 5 bases and 4 bases, in that order; junction bases with no gene match: 13. The DNA for the CDR3 is TGTGCCACCAGTGGCCGTGTTGGACAGGGGGTAGGAGGGGCCAACGTCCTGACTTTC. This codes for CATSGRVGQGVGGANVLTF.

The chain recombines TRBV6-2 or TRBV6-3 with TRBJ2-1; 8 bases are shared with TRBD2. Germline CDR1 and CDR2: MNHEY and SVGEGT. V gave up 0 bases and J gave up 7 bases; unmatched junction bases: 5. The CDR3 has 15 residues. The CDR3 DNA reads as TGTGCCAGCAGTTACTCCGGGAGCGGGGGAAATGAGCAGTTCTTC. Residues: CASSYSGSGGNEQFF.

This chain uses TRBV9 with TRBJ1-3, with 7 bases lining up with TRBD1. The germline V gene has CDR1 SGDLS and CDR2 YYNGEE. The CDR3 consists of 12 residues. The trim removed 7 bases at V and 2 bases at J, leaving 0 bases unmatched. In nucleotides, the CDR3 is TGTGCCAGCGGGACAGCTGGAAACACCATATATTTT. Translated: CASGTAGNTIYF.

This clone was found once. This chain joins TRBV13 and TRBJ2-1; tentatively, D is TRBD2 (5 bases). Germline CDR1 PRHDT, CDR2 FYEKMQ (reference sequence). V was clipped by 4 bases and J by 10 bases, with 14 bases between them. The CDR3 contains 13 residues. The CDR3 DNA sequence: TGTGCCAGCAGCTCGCTAACTAGTGGCGAGCAGTTCTTC. Translating gives CASSSLTSGEQFF.

The chain carries TRBV5-1 and TRBJ2-1; unclear D gene. The V and J ends lost 7 bases and 0 bases respectively, with 11 bases between them. Per the germline V gene, CDR1 is SGHRS and CDR2 is YFSETQ. This CDR3 comprises 14 residues. The CDR3 DNA sequence: TGCGCCAGCTACAGTGACCACTCCTACAATGAGCAGTTCTTC. Translated: CASYSDHSYNEQFF.

The chain combines TRBV3-1 (or the pseudogene TRBV3-2) with TRBJ1-2, with D unclear. Germline CDR1 is LGHDT and CDR2 is YNNKEL (reference sequence). The CDR3 is 14 amino acids. With 2 bases removed from V and 7 bases from J, the gap between germline ends came to 14 bases. DNA of the CDR3: TGTGCCAGCAGCCAAAGGCCAGCATCTAGTGGCTACACCTTC. Translation gives CASSQRPASSGYTF.

The chain couples TRBV4-1 to TRBJ1-2; D is ambiguous. CDR1 is MGHRA, CDR2 YSYEKL, per germline. CDR3 length: 17 residues. The V and J ends lost 0 bases and 2 bases respectively, with 16 bases between them. This CDR3 reads CASSQDSRRSQNYGYTF. The CDR3 DNA reads TGCGCCAGCAGCCAAGATTCTCGGCGGTCGCAGAACTATGGCTACACCTTC.

V usage is TRBV19 and J usage is TRBJ2-3; TRBD2 is a possible D gene (5 bases). V dropped 6 bases and J dropped 1 base, with 11 bases sitting between them. The CDR3 has 14 amino acids. The germline V gene encodes CDR1 LNHDA and CDR2 SQIVND (reference sequence). The CDR3 nucleotides are TGTGCCAGTAGCTGGAGGCATCGCACAGATACGCAGTATTTT. Encoded protein: CASSWRHRTDTQYF. Using reference TRBV19 and TRBJ2-3 for the parts outside the CDR3, the full variable domain is DGGITQSPKYLFRKEGQNVTLSCEQNLNHDAMYWYRQDPGQGLRLIYYSQIVNDFQKGDIAEGYSVSREKKESFPLTVTSAQKNPTAFYLCASSWRHRTDTQYFGPGTRLTVL.

The chain combines TRBV28 with TRBJ1-3; D gene uncertain. The CDR3 length is 11 residues. V lost 6 bases to trimming and J lost 8 bases, with 8 bases between them. The germline gives CDR1 MDHEN, CDR2 SYDVKM. The CDR3 is CASRSPDTIYF. As DNA, the CDR3 is TGTGCCAGCAGGTCTCCGGACACCATATATTTT.

The rearrangement links TRBV10-2 to TRBJ1-1; TRBD1 matches 8 bases. The CDR3 length is 14 residues. The V segment lost 4 bases and the J segment 1 base; nucleotides outside the gene matches: 2. Germline CDR1 is WSHSY and CDR2 is SAAADI. CDR3 sequence: CASSAQGGNTEAFF. CDR3 nucleotides: TGCGCCAGCAGTGCACAGGGGGGGAACACTGAAGCTTTCTTT.

The rearrangement links TRBV5-1 to TRBJ2-1; D gene uncertain. The CDR3 is 12 amino acids. The V and J ends lost 4 bases and 6 bases respectively, with 8 bases between them. Germline loops: CDR1 SGHRS, CDR2 YFSETQ. The CDR3 loop is CASSPVGNEQFF. The DNA for the CDR3 is TGCGCCAGCAGCCCCGTCGGCAATGAGCAGTTCTTC.